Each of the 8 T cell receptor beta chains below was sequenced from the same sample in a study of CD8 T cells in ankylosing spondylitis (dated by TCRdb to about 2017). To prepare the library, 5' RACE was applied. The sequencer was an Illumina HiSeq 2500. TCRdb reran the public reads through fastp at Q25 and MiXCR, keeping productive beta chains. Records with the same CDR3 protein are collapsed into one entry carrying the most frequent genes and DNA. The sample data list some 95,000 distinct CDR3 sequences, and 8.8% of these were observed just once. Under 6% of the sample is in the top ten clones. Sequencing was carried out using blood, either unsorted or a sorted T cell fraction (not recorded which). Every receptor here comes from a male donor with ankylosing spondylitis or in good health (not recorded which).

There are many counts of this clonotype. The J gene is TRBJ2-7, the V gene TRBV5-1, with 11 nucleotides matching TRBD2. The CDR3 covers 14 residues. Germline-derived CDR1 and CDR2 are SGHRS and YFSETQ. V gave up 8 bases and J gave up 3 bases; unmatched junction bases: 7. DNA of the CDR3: TGCGCCAGTTCGGGACTAGCGGCGAACTACGAGCAGTACTTC. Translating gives CASSGLAANYEQYF. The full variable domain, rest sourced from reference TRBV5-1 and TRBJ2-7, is KAGVTQTPRYLIKTRGQQVTLSCSPISGHRSVSWYQQTPGQGLQFLFEYFSETQRNKGNFPGRFSGRQFSNSRSEMNVSTLELGDSALYLCASSGLAANYEQYFGPGTRLTVT.

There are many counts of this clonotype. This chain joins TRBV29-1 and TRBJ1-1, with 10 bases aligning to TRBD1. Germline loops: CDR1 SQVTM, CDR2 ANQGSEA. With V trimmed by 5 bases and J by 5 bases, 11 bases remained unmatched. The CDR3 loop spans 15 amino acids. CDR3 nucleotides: TGCAGCGTTAGAAGACAGGGGGCGCCCGGGACTGAAGCTTTCTTT. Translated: CSVRRQGAPGTEAFF.

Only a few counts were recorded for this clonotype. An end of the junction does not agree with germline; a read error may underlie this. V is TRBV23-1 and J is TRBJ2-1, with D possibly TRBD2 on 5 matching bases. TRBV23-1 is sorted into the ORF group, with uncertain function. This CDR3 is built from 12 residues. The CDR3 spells CASSQSRAGTVF. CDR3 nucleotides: TGCGCCAGCAGTCAATCGAGGGCAGGCACCGTCTTC.

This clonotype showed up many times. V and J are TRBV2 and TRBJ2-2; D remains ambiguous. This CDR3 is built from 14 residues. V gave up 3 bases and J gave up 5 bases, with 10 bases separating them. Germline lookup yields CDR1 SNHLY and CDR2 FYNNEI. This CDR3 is CASSDQSGTGELFF. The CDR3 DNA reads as TGTGCCAGCAGTGATCAGTCGGGTACCGGGGAGCTGTTTTTT.

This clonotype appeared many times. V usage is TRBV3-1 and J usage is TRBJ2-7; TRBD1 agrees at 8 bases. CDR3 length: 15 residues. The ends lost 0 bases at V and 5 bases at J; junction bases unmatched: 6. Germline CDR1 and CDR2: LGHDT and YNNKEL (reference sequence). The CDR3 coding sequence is TGTGCCAGCAGCCAAGAAGACAGGGGAAGGAACGAGCAGTACTTC. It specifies CASSQEDRGRNEQYF.

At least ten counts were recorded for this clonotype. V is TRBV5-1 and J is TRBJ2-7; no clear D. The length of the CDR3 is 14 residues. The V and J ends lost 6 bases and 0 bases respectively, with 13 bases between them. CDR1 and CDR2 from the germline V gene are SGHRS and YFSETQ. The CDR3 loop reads CASKQDPSSYEQYF. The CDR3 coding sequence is TGCGCCAGCAAGCAAGATCCGAGCTCCTACGAGCAGTACTTC.

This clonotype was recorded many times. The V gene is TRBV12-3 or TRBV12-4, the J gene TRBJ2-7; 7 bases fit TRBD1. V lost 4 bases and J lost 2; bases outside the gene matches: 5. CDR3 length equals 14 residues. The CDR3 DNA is TGTGCCAGCAGTTCCGACAGGGAGACCTACGAGCAGTACTTC. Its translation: CASSSDRETYEQYF.

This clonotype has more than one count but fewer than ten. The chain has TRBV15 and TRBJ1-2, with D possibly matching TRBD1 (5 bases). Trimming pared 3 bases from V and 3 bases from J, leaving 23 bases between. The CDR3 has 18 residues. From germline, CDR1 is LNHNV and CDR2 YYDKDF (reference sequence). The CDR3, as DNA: TGTGCCACCAGCAGTCGTTTGTTGCGGGACCTAAACGACTATGGCTACACCTTC. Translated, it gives CATSSRLLRDLNDYGYTF.